This T cell receptor (beta chain) was sequenced during a study of T cell clones after liver transplantation. Study results and caveats: The donor-reactive repertoire was only partly measurable in a couple of subjects, lacking donor cells.

The CDR3 is made up of 14 amino acids. Germline trimming cut 7 bases from V and 6 bases from J; bases unmatched to any gene: 8. Germline V CDR1 and CDR2: ENHRY, SYGVKD. Comments on this clone: Its antigen is undetermined.

Data came from immunoSEQ multiplex PCR; TCRdb stores just in-frame clones and leaves some out. This table holds over 70,000 clones, roughly 80% found once. This clonotype originated in a human patient who received a liver transplant. Some T cells may be the graft donor's. This chain connects TRBV10-3 to TRBJ1-2; 10 bases are shared with TRBD1. The sample consisted of CD4+ T cells from blood, taken 12 months after liver transplant. The CDR3: CAITRTGGVDGYTF. The CDR3 DNA reads TGTGCCATCACTCGGACAGGGGGAGTCGATGGCTACACCTTC.